The clone carrying this TCR beta chain was counted only a few times. Its antigen is as yet unknown. Making the TCR beta libraries involved quantitative 5'-RACE with molecular barcodes. In TCRdb, the 5' RACE reads were re-called with MiXCR into one record per CDR3 protein. The sample holds under 150,000 distinct CDR3 sequences; roughly a tenth are singletons and the top ten take more than 3%. The sample is drawn from a study of CD8 T cells in ankylosing spondylitis. Study results and caveats: Previously reported in reactive arthritis synovial fluid and blood were some of the motif variants. Peripheral blood held disease-linked clones only at relatively low frequency, and these were CD8+. What seemed typical of ankylosing spondylitis blood was a TCR beta motif built from eight highly homologous variants.

Trimming removed 6 bases from V and 6 bases from J; junction bases left unmatched: 5. Germline CDR1 is DFQATT and CDR2 is SNEGSKA (reference sequence). The CDR3 spans 13 residues. The receptor's source is a male donor with ankylosing spondylitis or in good health (not recorded which). This chain uses TRBV20-1 with TRBJ2-7, with 13 nucleotides matching TRBD2. Sequencing was performed on blood, either unsorted or a sorted T cell fraction (not recorded which). CDR3 region: CSAQTSGRSEQYF. The CDR3 DNA reads as TGCAGTGCGCAGACTAGCGGGAGGAGCGAGCAGTACTTC.